One and the same sample provided the 13 T cell receptor beta chains below, sequenced in a study of T cell changes during pregnancy in multiple sclerosis. Produced via immunoSEQ multiplex PCR; TCRdb's table is partial and in-frame only. The sample carries tens of thousands of clones, roughly 91% recorded once. The sample here was CD8+ T cells from peripheral blood mononuclear cells, taken before pregnancy. The origin of the receptors is a female donor with multiple sclerosis, enrolled in a pregnancy study.

V and J are TRBV27 and TRBJ2-7, with 7 bases fitting TRBD2. The V gene's germline CDR1 is MNHEY and CDR2 SMNVEV (reference sequence). This CDR3 is 14 amino acids long. V shed 0 bases and J 2 bases; nucleotides not matched to a gene: 1. In DNA form, the CDR3 reads TGTGCCAGCAGTTTATCCGGACTAGCCTACGAGCAGTACTTC. This sequence encodes CASSLSGLAYEQYF.

CDR3 region: CASSIGGQHQYF. CDR3 DNA: TGTGCCAGTAGTATCGGCGGTCAGCATCAGTACTTC. The chain has TRBV19 and TRBJ2-7; D remains unclear. The CDR3 extends over 12 amino acids. Germline V gene data show CDR1 as LNHDA and CDR2 as SQIVND (reference sequence). V gave up 3 bases and J gave up 10 bases, with 13 bases separating them.

The chain is built from TRBV14 and TRBJ2-7; the match to TRBD2 covers 13 bases. The CDR3 is 15 residues long. Looked up from germline, CDR1 is SGHDN and CDR2 is FVKESK. V shed 4 bases and J 4 bases; nucleotides not matched to a gene: 4. In DNA form, the CDR3 reads TGTGCCAGCAGCCGGGGACTAGCGGGAATATACGAGCAGTACTTC. This gives the protein CASSRGLAGIYEQYF.

This clone came up once. V is TRBV5-1 and J is TRBJ2-3; 9 bases line up with TRBD2. The CDR3 is 17 residues long. Germline lookup yields CDR1 SGHRS and CDR2 YFSETQ. The junction had 11 bases not matched to a gene; V was cut back by 4 bases and J by 2 bases. CDR3: CASSPAVAGAPTDTQYF. For the CDR3, the DNA is TGCGCCAGCAGCCCGGCGGTAGCGGGAGCTCCCACAGATACGCAGTATTTT.

A word on this clone: The germline gene is not matched at one end of the junction; a read error may be the cause. The rearrangement joins TRBV18 to TRBJ2-1, with 8 bases matching TRBD2. Germline CDR1 KGHSH, CDR2 LQKENI. The CDR3 sequence is 14 residues long. The CDR3 DNA reads as TGTGCCAGCTCACCAGTGGGCCCGCGGGAGGAGGCAGTCTTC. Translated: CASSPVGPREEAVF.

The CDR3 sequence: CASNSGAYEQYF. The CDR3 DNA reads as TGTGCCAGCAACAGCGGGGCCTACGAGCAGTACTTC. The chain joins TRBV6-5 to TRBJ2-7, with 7 bases that match TRBD2. The CDR3 totals 12 residues. Germline values: CDR1 MNHEY, CDR2 SVGAGI. Trimming removed 7 bases from V and 2 bases from J; junction bases left unmatched: 2.

The chain joins TRBV4-1 to TRBJ2-6; tentatively, D is TRBD1 (6 bases). CDR1 is MGHRA and CDR2 is YSYEKL in the germline V gene. This CDR3 is 17 amino acids long. The V and J ends lost 2 bases and 0 bases respectively, with 11 bases between them. The CDR3 sequence: CASSQTGSRSGANVLTF. DNA of the CDR3: TGCGCCAGCAGCCAAACAGGGTCTCGCTCTGGGGCCAACGTCCTGACTTTC.

The rearrangement links TRBV7-2 to TRBJ1-2, with 8 bases matching TRBD1. CDR3 size: 16 residues. CDR1 is SGHTA, CDR2 FQGNSA, per germline. With 3 bases clipped from V and 1 base from J, the junction kept 7 bases outside the gene matches. DNA of the CDR3: TGTGCCAGCAGCTTCCGGACAGGGCCAATTAACTATGGCTACACCTTC. It is translated as CASSFRTGPINYGYTF.

The J gene is TRBJ2-1, the V gene TRBV4-1; D call uncertain. Trimming stripped 0 bases from V and 13 bases from J, with 10 bases between. From germline, CDR1 is MGHRA and CDR2 YSYEKL. CDR3 length: 12 amino acids. The CDR3 nucleotides read TGCGCCAGCAGCCAAGAAGCTGGTCCCCAGTTCTTC. Protein product: CASSQEAGPQFF.

This clone occurred once. The V gene is TRBV29-1, the J gene TRBJ2-2; perhaps TRBD2 as D (6 bases). The CDR3 length is 12 residues. CDR1 and CDR2 from the germline V gene are SQVTM and ANQGSEA. The germline V and J ends were trimmed by 0 bases and 7 bases, with 6 bases remaining between them. CDR3 region: CSVEEGGGELFF. CDR3 bases: TGCAGCGTTGAAGAGGGGGGCGGGGAGCTGTTTTTT.

The genes are TRBV29-1 and TRBJ2-1; D is possibly TRBD2 (6 bases). The CDR3 spans 14 residues. The V end was cut by 3 bases, the J end by 2 bases, with 11 bases between. In germline, CDR1 is SQVTM, CDR2 ANQGSEA. CDR3 in amino acids: CSVDGGETYNEQFF. Here the CDR3 DNA reads TGCAGCGTTGACGGCGGGGAGACCTACAATGAGCAGTTCTTC.

This clone was detected only a few times. The J gene is TRBJ2-7, the V gene TRBV7-2, with D unresolved. Per germline, CDR1 SGHTA and CDR2 FQGNSA. Trimming left V 8 bases short and J 2 bases short, with 7 bases between. CDR3 length equals 11 residues. The CDR3 DNA is TGTGCCAGCTCCTATGCCTACGAGCAGTACTTC. Its protein is CASSYAYEQYF.

Only a few counts were recorded for this clone. The chain employs TRBV19 and TRBJ1-5; 7 nucleotides line up with TRBD1. The CDR3 covers 16 residues. J lost 5 bases, V lost 3 bases, and 10 bases had no gene match. Germline V gives CDR1 LNHDA, CDR2 SQIVND (reference sequence). The CDR3, as DNA: TGTGCCAGTAGTATCGGGACAGAAAGGTGGGATCAGCCCCAGCATTTT. Protein: CASSIGTERWDQPQHF.